One sample yielded the 6 T cell receptor beta chains listed below, sequenced in a study of blood T cell repertoires in COVID-19. This table comes from immunoSEQ multiplex PCR, and its TCRdb copy is limited to in-frame clones, with some not included. This sample carries about 98,000 clones, roughly 92% of them seen once, and the ten largest clones take approximately 1.9%. The sequencing input was peripheral blood. The receptor set was obtained from a woman aged 45-59 years with COVID-19, enrolled during active disease.

The chain joins TRBV27 to TRBJ2-7; D remains unclear. The ends were cut back, 6 bases at V and 3 bases at J, with 15 bases in the middle. The CDR3 runs to 14 residues. Germline V gene sequence: CDR1 MNHEY, CDR2 SMNVEV (reference sequence). CDR3 in amino acids: CASSPQAQRYEQYF. In DNA, the CDR3 is TGTGCCAGCAGCCCTCAGGCACAACGCTACGAGCAGTACTTC.

The chain links TRBV19 to TRBJ1-6; D not certain. This CDR3 has 15 residues. V gave up 3 bases and J gave up 6 bases, with 12 bases separating them. CDR1 is LNHDA and CDR2 is SQIVND in the germline V gene (reference sequence). CDR3: CASSIGAGSNSPLHF. CDR3 nucleotide sequence: TGTGCCAGTAGTATCGGCGCAGGATCTAATTCACCCCTCCACTTT.

V usage is TRBV5-6 and J usage is TRBJ1-3; 8 nucleotides line up with TRBD1. The CDR3 length is 16 residues. V was clipped by 2 bases and J by 4 bases; unmatched bases: 8. The V gene's germline CDR1 is SGHDT and CDR2 YYEEEE. The CDR3 DNA follows: TGTGCCAGCAGCTTCCCTACAGGGGGAAGGGGAAACACCATATATTTT. This codes for CASSFPTGGRGNTIYF.

This chain connects TRBV27 to TRBJ1-2; 7 bases are a match to TRBD1. The CDR3 is made up of 14 amino acids. J lost 4 bases, V lost 6 bases, and 8 bases had no gene match. Germline CDR1 is MNHEY and CDR2 is SMNVEV (reference sequence). The DNA of the CDR3 is TGTGCCAGCAGGTCGTCCGGGACAGTCTATGGCTACACCTTC. The encoded protein is CASRSSGTVYGYTF.

V usage is TRBV23-1 and J usage is TRBJ2-5, with TRBD1 identical over 8 bases. TRBV23-1 is an ORF for which the function is uncertain. The CDR3 sequence is 14 residues long. V was pared by 1 base and J by 5 bases, with 3 bases of the junction left unmatched. The CDR3 reads CASSQFRGLETQYF. Written as DNA, the CDR3 is TGCGCCAGCAGTCAATTCAGGGGGCTGGAGACCCAGTACTTC.

This chain uses TRBV7-9 with TRBJ2-5; TRBD1 matches 7 bases. V was clipped by 1 base and J by 12 bases; unmatched bases: 8. The germline V gene has CDR1 SEHNR and CDR2 FQNEAQ (reference sequence). CDR3 size: 13 residues. CDR3 region: CASSLDTSGQEYF. In DNA form, the CDR3 reads TGTGCCAGCAGCTTAGATACTTCCGGACAGGAGTACTTC.